This T cell receptor beta chain is drawn from a study of blood T cells in healthy people across ages. Study-level findings and limits: When one million T cells were used, diversity estimates were thought to be underestimates. Shifts in expanded clonotypes may have been confounded by donor CMV status, which was unknown. Measured against age, TCR beta diversity per million T cells decreased in a roughly linear manner. There was a strong correlation between TCR beta diversity and naive T cell percentage.

A sample-barcoded 5' primer and a J-beta primer mix were used in a second PCR of about 7 to 12 cycles. TCRdb ran MiXCR on the 5' RACE reads and lists one entry per CDR3 protein. The sample lists fewer than 800,000 distinct CDR3 sequences; approximately 30% were seen once. The CDR3 contains 15 residues. CDR1 SEHNR and CDR2 FQNEAQ come from the germline V gene (reference sequence). V was pared by 1 base and J by 6 bases, with 7 bases of the junction left unmatched. In this sample, this clonotype turned up many times. Antigen: not known. J is TRBJ2-7 and V is TRBV7-9; 9 bases are a match to TRBD2. This receptor was obtained from a woman aged 80 or older in good health. Sequenced input: blood. CDR3 sequence reads: CASSLGSGGPGEQYF. The CDR3 coding sequence is TGTGCCAGCAGCTTAGGGAGCGGGGGGCCAGGCGAGCAGTACTTC. The whole variable domain, filled in from reference TRBV7-9 and TRBJ2-7, reads DTGVSQNPRHKITKRGQNVTFRCDPISEHNRLYWYRQTLGQGPEFLTYFQNEAQLEKSRLLSDRFSAERPKGSFSTLEIQRTEQGDSAMYLCASSLGSGGPGEQYFGPGTRLTVT.